The T cell receptor (beta chain) under discussion was sequenced for a study of blood T cell repertoires in COVID-19. Whole-study context: Samples came from the United States, Italy and Spain, spanning acute and convalescent COVID-19.

In the original workflow: Amplification of reference gene primers provided the estimated nucleated cell counts. Clones were sequenced by immunoSEQ multiplex PCR, and TCRdb holds only the in-frame ones, with some missing. V and J calls and clone size are given by that table; D and trimming were obtained from the DNA. The sample records hundreds of thousands of clones, approximately 88% being singletons. CDR3 length: 13 residues. Trimming stripped 8 bases from V and 3 bases from J, with 10 bases between. The sequence was obtained from a woman between 45 and 65 years old with COVID-19, enrolled during active disease. The V call is TRBV12-3 or TRBV12-4, the J call TRBJ1-4; no reliable D call. What was sequenced was peripheral blood. The CDR3 reads CASRGRPNEKLFF. The CDR3 bases are TGTGCCAGCCGCGGGCGGCCTAATGAAAAACTGTTTTTT.